The 9 T cell receptor beta chains below all came from one sample that was sequenced in a study of T cells in localized non-small cell lung cancer. Method: immunoSEQ multiplex PCR; TCRdb's copy keeps in-frame clones and lacks some. Of tens of thousands of clones listed, just under 85% were seen once; the top ten hold approximately 3%. The sequences come from peripheral blood, collected before any cancer treatment. The source is a man between 35 and 75 years old with stage I lung adenocarcinoma.

CDR3 nucleotides: TGTGCCAGCAGTTACCGGGACAGCTCCGGGACCCAGCATTTT. This translates into CASSYRDSSGTQHF. V is TRBV6-5 and J is TRBJ1-5; the match to TRBD1 covers 7 bases. Germline lookup yields CDR1 MNHEY and CDR2 SVGAGI. The CDR3 consists of 14 residues. The J segment lost 11 bases and the V segment lost 2 bases, leaving 9 bases of the junction unmatched.

This clone was recorded only once. The chain joins TRBV21-1 to TRBJ2-7; TRBD2 reflects the table's D call only, with no check against the DNA. TRBV21-1 is an annotated pseudogene. There are 13 residues in the CDR3. The CDR3 nucleotides are TGTGCCAGCAGCAAAGGTCTCTCCTACGAGCAGTACTTC. Protein sequence: CASSKGLSYEQYF.

J is TRBJ2-3 and V is TRBV2, with 10 bases matching TRBD2. V gave up 9 bases and J gave up 4 bases; unmatched junction bases: 7. The CDR3 has 14 residues. Germline CDR1 SNHLY, CDR2 FYNNEI. The CDR3 sequence is CASIPGLASDTQYF. In nucleotides, the CDR3 is TGTGCCAGTATCCCGGGACTAGCGTCAGATACGCAGTATTTT. Variable domain in full (rest from reference TRBV2 and TRBJ2-3): EPEVTQTPSHQVTQMGQEVILRCVPISNHLYFYWYRQILGQKVEFLVSFYNNEISEKSEIFDDQFSVERPDGSNFTLKIRSTKLEDSAMYFCASIPGLASDTQYFGPGTRLTVL.

The CDR3 DNA is TGTGCCAGCAGCTTAGGTAGCGGGGCCCCAGAGACCCAGTACTTC. Translation gives CASSLGSGAPETQYF. The chain joins TRBV5-4 to TRBJ2-5; 8 nucleotides match TRBD2. The germline CDR1 and CDR2 sequences are SGHNT and YYREEE (reference sequence). CDR3 length: 15 residues. V shed 2 bases and J 4 bases; nucleotides not matched to a gene: 7.

This clone was picked up one time. The chain's CDR3 is CASTVEEGRNYGYTF. Written as DNA, the CDR3 is TGCGCCAGCACCGTCGAGGAGGGGAGGAACTATGGCTACACCTTC. This chain joins TRBV5-1 and TRBJ1-2; tentatively, D is TRBD1 (5 bases). Germline-derived CDR1 and CDR2 are SGHRS and YFSETQ. V was pared by 6 bases and J by 2 bases, with 17 bases between. This CDR3 is 15 amino acids long.

The chain carries TRBV28 and TRBJ2-2; 11 nucleotides line up with TRBD2. Germline trimming cut 1 base from V and 5 bases from J; bases unmatched to any gene: 9. CDR1 and CDR2 (germline): MDHEN, SYDVKM. The CDR3 consists of 18 residues. Here the CDR3 DNA reads TGTGCCAGCAGTTTATTCGGGCTAGCGGGAGGAGGGACCGGGGAGCTGTTTTTT. This encodes CASSLFGLAGGGTGELFF. Filled out from reference TRBV28 and TRBJ2-2, the complete variable domain reads DVKVTQSSRYLVKRTGEKVFLECVQDMDHENMFWYRQDPGLGLRLIYFSYDVKMKEKGDIPEGYSVSREKKERFSLILESASTNQTSMYLCASSLFGLAGGGTGELFFGEGSRLTVL.

This chain uses TRBV5-1 with TRBJ1-1, with 9 bases that match TRBD1. V gave up 3 bases and J gave up 5 bases; unmatched junction bases: 11. The CDR3 contains 16 residues. CDR1 is SGHRS, CDR2 YFSETQ, per germline. The CDR3 nucleotides read TGCGCCAGCAGCTCCCGGACAGGGGCGGCGGTGACTGAAGCTTTCTTT. Its translation is CASSSRTGAAVTEAFF.

V and J are TRBV28 and TRBJ2-3; D gene unclear. Trimming removed 4 bases at V and 8 bases at J, with 19 bases between. The CDR3 has 15 residues. Germline CDR1 MDHEN, CDR2 SYDVKM. CDR3 region: CASSSAVTPLVTQYF. As DNA, the CDR3 is TGTGCCAGCAGTTCGGCCGTCACACCTCTCGTTACGCAGTATTTT.

This clone was counted once. This chain joins TRBV18 and TRBJ1-4; D remains unclear. The V gene lost 3 bases and the J gene lost 2 bases, with 13 bases spanning the gap. The CDR3 loop spans 16 amino acids. The germline V gene encodes CDR1 KGHSH and CDR2 LQKENI. In nucleotides, the CDR3 is TGTGCCAGCTCACCCTTGCCACGGCGGACTAATGAAAAACTGTTTTTT. Its translation: CASSPLPRRTNEKLFF. Based on the CDR3 plus reference TRBV18 and TRBJ1-4, the full variable domain is NAGVMQNPRHLVRRRGQEARLRCSPMKGHSHVYWYRQLPEEGLKFMVYLQKENIIDESGMPKERFSAEFPKEGPSILRIQQVVRGDSAAYFCASSPLPRRTNEKLFFGSGTQLSVL.